The source of this T cell receptor (beta chain) is a study of CD8+ T cells in alopecia areata. This CDR3 is built from 14 residues. Germline V gene sequence: CDR1 PRHDT, CDR2 FYEKMQ (reference sequence). Trimming shortened V by 2 bases and J by 5 bases, and 11 bases separated the two germline ends. Study-wide results and limits: Scalp repertoires also include resident alphabeta T cells from normal skin. Across lesional scalp, and particularly alopecia totalis/universalis, clonality surpassed that of normal scalp.

Reverse transcription of extracted RNA yielded cDNA, which provided the sequencing template. Libraries were prepared by immunoSEQ multiplex PCR; TCRdb keeps only in-frame clonotypes and omits some of them. The sample yields over 150,000 clones, approximately 53% seen once. To note about this clone: The target antigen is unknown.

The sequence was collected from a human donor in good health. Sequenced: CD8+ T cells sorted from blood. The chain is built from TRBV13 and TRBJ2-3, with D hard to call. The CDR3 DNA reads TGTGCCAGCAGCTTATTTCACGATAGAGATACGCAGTATTTT. This sequence encodes CASSLFHDRDTQYF.